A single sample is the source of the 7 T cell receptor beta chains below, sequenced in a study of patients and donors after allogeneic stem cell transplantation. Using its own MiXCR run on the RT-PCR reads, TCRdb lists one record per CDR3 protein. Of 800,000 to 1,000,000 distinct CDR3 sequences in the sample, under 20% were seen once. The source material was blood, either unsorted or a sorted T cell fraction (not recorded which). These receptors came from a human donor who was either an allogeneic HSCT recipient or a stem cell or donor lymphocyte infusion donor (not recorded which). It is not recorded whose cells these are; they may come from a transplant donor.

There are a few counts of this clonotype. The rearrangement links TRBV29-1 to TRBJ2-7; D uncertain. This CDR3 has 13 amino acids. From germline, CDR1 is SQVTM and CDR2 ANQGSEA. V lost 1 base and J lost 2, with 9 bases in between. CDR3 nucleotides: TGCAGCGTTGAAGGCGGACCCCCCTACGAGCAGTACTTC. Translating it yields CSVEGGPPYEQYF.

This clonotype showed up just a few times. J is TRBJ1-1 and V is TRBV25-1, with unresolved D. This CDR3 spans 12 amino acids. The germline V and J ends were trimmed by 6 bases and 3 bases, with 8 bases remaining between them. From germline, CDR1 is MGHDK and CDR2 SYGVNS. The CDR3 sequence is CASSISDTEAFF. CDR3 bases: TGTGCCAGCAGCATCTCAGACACTGAAGCTTTCTTT.

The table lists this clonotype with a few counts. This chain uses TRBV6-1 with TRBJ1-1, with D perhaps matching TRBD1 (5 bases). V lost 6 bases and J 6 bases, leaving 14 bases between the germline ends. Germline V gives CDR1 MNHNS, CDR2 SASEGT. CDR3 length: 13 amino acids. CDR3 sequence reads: CASRKQDGPEAFF. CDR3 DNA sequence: TGTGCCAGCAGAAAACAGGACGGACCTGAAGCTTTCTTT.

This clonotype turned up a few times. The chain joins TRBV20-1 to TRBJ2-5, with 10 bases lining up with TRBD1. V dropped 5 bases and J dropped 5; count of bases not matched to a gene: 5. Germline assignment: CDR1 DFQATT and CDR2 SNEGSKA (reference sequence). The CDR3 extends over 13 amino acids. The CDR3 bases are TGCAGTGCTGGACAGGGGGTTAGGGAGACCCAGTACTTC. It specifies CSAGQGVRETQYF.

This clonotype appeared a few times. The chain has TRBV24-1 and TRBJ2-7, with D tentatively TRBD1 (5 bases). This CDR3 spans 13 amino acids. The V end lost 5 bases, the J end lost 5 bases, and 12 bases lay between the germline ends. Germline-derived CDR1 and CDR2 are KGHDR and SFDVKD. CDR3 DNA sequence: TGTGCCACCAGTGGACTGACAGAGGACGAGCAGTACTTC. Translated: CATSGLTEDEQYF.

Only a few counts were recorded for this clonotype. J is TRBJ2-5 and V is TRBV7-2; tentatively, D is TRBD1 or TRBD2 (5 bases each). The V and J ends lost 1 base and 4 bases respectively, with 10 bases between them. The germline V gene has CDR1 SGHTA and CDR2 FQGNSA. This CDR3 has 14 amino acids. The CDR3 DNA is TGTGCCAGCAGCTTAGGAGGGGATAGAGAGACCCAGTACTTC. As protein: CASSLGGDRETQYF.

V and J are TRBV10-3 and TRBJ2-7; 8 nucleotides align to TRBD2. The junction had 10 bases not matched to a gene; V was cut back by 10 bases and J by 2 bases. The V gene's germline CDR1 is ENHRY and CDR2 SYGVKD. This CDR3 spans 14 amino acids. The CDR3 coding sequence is TGTGCCACCTACGTAGCGGGAAGGACCTACGAGCAGTACTTC. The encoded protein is CATYVAGRTYEQYF.